The next 15 T cell receptor beta chains were all read from a single sample in a study of cytomegalovirus exposure and HLA in healthy donors. The PCR used 60 Vbeta and 13 Jbeta primers. Assay: immunoSEQ multiplex PCR; the TCRdb copy retains only in-frame clones and omits some. Among about 110,000 clones listed, around four fifths were seen once. Material for sequencing was PBMCs. Receptors were obtained from a woman aged 50 to 60 in good health and CMV-seropositive.

The table lists this clone with a count of one. The chain uses TRBV9 and TRBJ2-7, with a weak D call TRBD2 (5 bases). This CDR3 is built from 14 residues. V dropped 0 bases and J dropped 2 bases, with 9 bases sitting between them. Looked up from germline, CDR1 is SGDLS and CDR2 is YYNGEE. The CDR3 DNA follows: TGTGCCAGCAGCGTAGATCTGGGAGCCTACGAGCAGTACTTC. Its protein product is CASSVDLGAYEQYF.

V gene TRBV29-1 combines with J gene TRBJ2-7; D may be TRBD1 (6 bases). The CDR3 runs to 13 residues. V lost 5 bases, J lost 3 bases, and 14 bases lay in between. CDR1 is SQVTM, CDR2 ANQGSEA, per germline. Written as DNA, the CDR3 is TGCAGCGTTTCCAGGGACACCCTCTACGAGCAGTACTTC. Translated: CSVSRDTLYEQYF.

The chain has TRBV25-1 and TRBJ1-1; D uncertain. This CDR3 comprises 14 residues. Germline V CDR1 and CDR2: MGHDK, SYGVNS. V dropped 1 base and J dropped 1 base, with 7 bases sitting between them. CDR3 in DNA: TGTGCCAGCAGTGAATTCGGGTGGAACACTGAAGCTTTCTTT. Translation gives CASSEFGWNTEAFF.

The genes are TRBV4-1 and TRBJ2-5, with a possible D match to TRBD1 (6 bases). Trimming removed 0 bases at V and 1 base at J, with 15 bases between. The CDR3 is made up of 17 amino acids. The germline gives CDR1 MGHRA, CDR2 YSYEKL. This CDR3 reads CASSQDPDSLTQETQYF. The CDR3 nucleotides are TGCGCCAGCAGCCAAGACCCGGACAGTCTTACCCAAGAGACCCAGTACTTC.

The J gene is TRBJ1-2, the V gene TRBV27, with 9 nucleotides matching TRBD1. In germline, CDR1 is MNHEY, CDR2 SMNVEV (reference sequence). V lost 5 bases to trimming and J lost 0 bases; unmatched junction nucleotides: 7. The CDR3 covers 16 residues. The CDR3 loop reads CASSPLRTGANYGYTF. The CDR3 DNA follows: TGTGCCAGCAGTCCCCTAAGGACAGGGGCTAACTATGGCTACACCTTC.

Only a few counts were recorded for this clone. The chain recombines TRBV6-5 with TRBJ1-4; D not resolved. This CDR3 region has 15 residues. Germline lookup yields CDR1 MNHEY and CDR2 SVGAGI. With 0 bases removed from V and 5 bases from J, the gap between germline ends came to 10 bases. CDR3 nucleotides: TGTGCCAGCAGTTACTCGCGTCCGGGGAATGAAAAACTGTTTTTT. This sequence encodes CASSYSRPGNEKLFF.

The chain couples TRBV9 to TRBJ2-3, with D uncertain. The CDR3 covers 12 residues. Per germline, CDR1 SGDLS and CDR2 YYNGEE. The germline V and J ends were trimmed by 0 bases and 3 bases, with 2 bases remaining between them. The chain's CDR3 is CASSVATDTQYF. DNA for the CDR3: TGTGCCAGCAGCGTAGCTACAGATACGCAGTATTTT. Supplemented by reference TRBV9 and TRBJ2-3, the full variable domain reads DSGVTQTPKHLITATGQRVTLRCSPRSGDLSVYWYQQSLDQGLQFLIQYYNGEERAKGNILERFSAQQFPDLHSELNLSSLELGDSALYFCASSVATDTQYFGPGTRLTVL.

The chain carries TRBV11-3 and TRBJ1-1; TRBD1 matches 11 bases. The germline V gene encodes CDR1 SGHNT and CDR2 YENEEA. V shed 4 bases and J 1 base; nucleotides not matched to a gene: 5. This CDR3 comprises 16 residues. CDR3 in amino acids: CASSSGQGAGNTEAFF. DNA for the CDR3: TGTGCCAGCAGCTCAGGACAGGGGGCAGGGAACACTGAAGCTTTCTTT. Based on the CDR3 plus reference TRBV11-3 and TRBJ1-1, the full variable domain is EAGVVQSPRYKIIEKKQPVAFWCNPISGHNTLYWYLQNLGQGPELLIRYENEEAVDDSQLPKDRFSAERLKGVDSTLKIQPAELGDSAVYLCASSSGQGAGNTEAFFGQGTRLTVV.

V gene TRBV7-8 combines with J gene TRBJ1-1; tentative D call: TRBD1 (5 bases). Germline CDR1 is SGHVS and CDR2 is FQNEAQ. The CDR3 loop spans 15 amino acids. The V end lost 1 base, the J end lost 7 bases, and 16 bases lay between the germline ends. The CDR3 protein is CASSLGGGWSSEAFF. CDR3 sequence (DNA): TGTGCCAGCAGCTTAGGGGGGGGTTGGAGCAGTGAAGCTTTCTTT. The variable domain in full, with the rest retrieved from reference TRBV7-8 and TRBJ1-1, is GAGVSQSPRYKVAKRGQDVALRCDPISGHVSLFWYQQALGQGPEFLTYFQNEAQLDKSGLPSDRFFAERPEGSVSTLKIQRTQQEDSAVYLCASSLGGGWSSEAFFGQGTRLTVV.

The chain couples TRBV5-4 to TRBJ1-5; D is perhaps TRBD1 (5 bases). Trimming removed 0 bases from V and 2 bases from J, with 12 bases in between. Germline CDR1 reads SGHNT; CDR2 reads YYREEE (reference sequence). This CDR3 contains 16 residues. CDR3 residues: CASSLDAGSGNQPQHF. The DNA for the CDR3 is TGTGCCAGCAGCTTGGACGCAGGGTCCGGCAATCAGCCCCAGCATTTT. The complete variable domain, with remaining parts taken from reference TRBV5-4 and TRBJ1-5, reads ETGVTQSPTHLIKTRGQQVTLRCSSQSGHNTVSWYQQALGQGPQFIFQYYREEENGRGNFPPRFSGLQFPNYSSELNVNALELDDSALYLCASSLDAGSGNQPQHFGDGTRLSIL.

The chain's CDR3 is CASSPLAGGQGYNEQFF. CDR3 coding DNA: TGTGCCAGCAGTCCACTAGCGGGGGGGCAGGGCTACAATGAGCAGTTCTTC. The chain is built from TRBV27 and TRBJ2-1; 13 positions match TRBD2. V lost 5 bases to trimming and J lost 3 bases; unmatched junction nucleotides: 7. Per the germline V gene, CDR1 is MNHEY and CDR2 is SMNVEV (reference sequence). The CDR3 sequence is 17 residues long.

The chain is built from TRBV7-2 and TRBJ2-7; D may be TRBD1 (6 bases). The CDR3 runs to 14 residues. The germline V and J ends were trimmed by 3 bases and 6 bases, with 15 bases remaining between them. Germline CDR1 is SGHTA and CDR2 is FQGNSA. CDR3 amino acids: CASSFRKQGGEQYF. The CDR3 DNA reads TGTGCCAGCAGCTTCCGAAAACAGGGTGGCGAGCAGTACTTC.

The V gene is TRBV5-4, the J gene TRBJ2-1; D may be TRBD2 (5 bases). The CDR3 is 13 amino acids. Between the trimmed V and J ends, which lost 0 bases and 8 bases, there was a span of 9 bases. Germline-derived CDR1 and CDR2 are SGHNT and YYREEE (reference sequence). The CDR3 DNA reads TGTGCCAGCAGCTTGGACGAGGGAGATGAGCAGTTCTTC. This codes for CASSLDEGDEQFF. The full variable domain, completed using reference TRBV5-4 and TRBJ2-1, is ETGVTQSPTHLIKTRGQQVTLRCSSQSGHNTVSWYQQALGQGPQFIFQYYREEENGRGNFPPRFSGLQFPNYSSELNVNALELDDSALYLCASSLDEGDEQFFGPGTRLTVL.

The J gene is TRBJ1-1, the V gene TRBV6-5; D is possibly TRBD1 (5 bases). Germline V gene data show CDR1 as MNHEY and CDR2 as SVGAGI. Trimming shortened V by 5 bases and J by 1 base, and 14 bases separated the two germline ends. This CDR3 spans 15 amino acids. The CDR3 sequence: CASSPNRGRNTEAFF. CDR3 sequence (DNA): TGTGCCAGCAGTCCAAATAGGGGCCGGAACACTGAAGCTTTCTTT.

The chain uses TRBV5-1 and TRBJ2-2; a weak D match, TRBD2 (6 bases). The V end was cut by 4 bases, the J end by 2 bases, with 18 bases between. The germline V gene has CDR1 SGHRS and CDR2 YFSETQ. The CDR3 contains 17 residues. CDR3 in amino acids: CASSPRLIAANTGELFF. The CDR3 DNA reads as TGCGCCAGCAGCCCACGACTAATAGCGGCAAACACCGGGGAGCTGTTTTTT.